Below, 22 T cell receptor beta chains from the same sample are listed, as sequenced in a study of blood T cells in healthy people across ages. A second PCR, run for roughly 7 to 11 cycles, used a sample-barcoded 5' primer plus a J-beta primer mix. TCRdb reanalysed the 5' RACE reads using MiXCR and keeps one entry per CDR3 protein. This table has fewer than 800,000 distinct CDR3 sequences, about 25% appearing once. The sample also formed part of further work on T cells of mothers and their children.

Specimen: blood. The receptors derive from a boy between 10 and 17 years old in good health.

This clonotype was seen ten or more times. The chain has TRBV7-3 and TRBJ1-2; 9 positions agree with TRBD1. The germline gives CDR1 SGHTA, CDR2 FQGTGA. V shed 3 bases, J shed 5 bases, and the junction held 7 bases outside the gene matches. The CDR3 runs to 15 residues. DNA of the CDR3: TGTGCCAGCAGCTTGGGGACAGGGATTGAGTATGGCTACACCTTC. This translates into CASSLGTGIEYGYTF.

The rearrangement uses TRBV14 and TRBJ1-2; D gene ambiguous. Trimming cost V 4 bases and J 7 bases, with 13 bases left between them. CDR1 is SGHDN and CDR2 is FVKESK in the germline V gene. The CDR3 runs 13 residues. DNA of the CDR3: TGTGCCAGCAGCCCGACTCCTGGGTCTGGCTACACCTTC. It encodes CASSPTPGSGYTF.

About this clonotype: The junction departs from the called germline gene at one end, perhaps through a read error. This chain links TRBV29-1 with TRBJ2-7; D perhaps matches TRBD1 (6 bases). The germline V gene has CDR1 SQVTM and CDR2 ANQGSEA. The CDR3 is 14 residues long. The CDR3 here is CSVKKQGEDYGQYF. As DNA, the CDR3 is TGCAGCGTGAAAAAACAGGGAGAAGACTACGGGCAGTACTTC.

V is TRBV15 and J is TRBJ2-3; D gene unclear. The CDR3 has 14 amino acids. V dropped 0 bases and J dropped 6 bases, with 10 bases sitting between them. CDR1 and CDR2 from the germline V gene are LNHNV and YYDKDF (reference sequence). The CDR3 here is CATSRDSDQDTQYF. Written as DNA, the CDR3 is TGTGCCACCAGCAGAGATAGTGATCAGGATACGCAGTATTTT.

The chain combines TRBV29-1 with TRBJ2-1, with D perhaps being TRBD1 or TRBD2 (5 bases each). V lost 3 bases to trimming and J lost 4 bases, with 13 bases between them. The CDR3 spans 14 residues. The germline gives CDR1 SQVTM, CDR2 ANQGSEA. CDR3 coding DNA: TGCAGCGTTGACGGTGGGGACCGTTACAATGAGCAGTTCTTC. Amino acids: CSVDGGDRYNEQFF.

There are a few counts of this clonotype. The rearrangement links TRBV28 to TRBJ1-5; TRBD1 is a possible D gene (6 bases). Trimming took off 6 bases at V and 6 bases at J, with 18 bases between the two ends. Germline lookup yields CDR1 MDHEN and CDR2 SYDVKM. The CDR3 is 15 amino acids. The CDR3 DNA is TGTGCCAGCAGGGGGGGAGGGGGGTTCACTCAGCCCCAGCATTTT. Translating it yields CASRGGGGFTQPQHF.

This clonotype has only a few counts. CDR3 loop: CASSQDRGDEKLFF. The CDR3 DNA reads TGTGCCAGCAGCCAGGACAGGGGGGATGAAAAACTGTTTTTT. This sequence joins TRBV9 and TRBJ1-4; 10 bases fit TRBD1. The trim removed 4 bases at V and 6 bases at J, leaving 3 bases unmatched. The germline CDR1 and CDR2 sequences are SGDLS and YYNGEE. The CDR3 runs to 14 residues.

J is TRBJ2-5 and V is TRBV29-1, with D perhaps being TRBD1 or TRBD2 (5 bases each). The DNA end favors TRBJ2-7, so the J call may be wrong. The CDR3 loop spans 14 amino acids. Germline values: CDR1 SQVTM, CDR2 ANQGSEA. The CDR3 region has the DNA TGCAGCGCTTACCTTTCCGGGACCCAGCACGAGCAGTACTTC. Translation: CSAYLSGTQHEQYF.

The J gene is TRBJ2-5, the V gene TRBV25-1; D gene unclear. The end of the DNA fits TRBJ2-7 better, so the J call may be wrong. The length of the CDR3 is 11 residues. CDR1 is MGHDK and CDR2 is SYGVNS in the germline V gene. The CDR3 loop is CASSVESEQYF. The CDR3 bases are TGTGCCAGCAGTGTGGAATCCGAGCAGTACTTC.

The chain carries TRBV27 and TRBJ2-7, with 12 bases aligning to TRBD1. There are 14 residues in the CDR3. Germline values: CDR1 MNHEY, CDR2 SMNVEV (reference sequence). Trimming removed 6 bases from V and 3 bases from J; junction bases left unmatched: 3. Written as DNA, the CDR3 is TGTGCCAGCAGCGGGACAGGGGGCTTCTACGAGCAGTACTTC. This sequence encodes CASSGTGGFYEQYF.

The sample holds a few counts of this clonotype. The chain couples TRBV5-5 to TRBJ2-7; D is ambiguous. In germline, CDR1 is SGHKS, CDR2 YYEKEE (reference sequence). Trimming removed 2 bases at V and 2 bases at J, with 14 bases between. The CDR3 has 15 residues. CDR3 nucleotides: TGTGCCAGCAGCTTCCTGGCTCAGGTTGCCTACGAGCAGTACTTC. Translating gives CASSFLAQVAYEQYF.

Only a few counts were recorded for this clonotype. The CDR3 does not end in the conserved phenylalanine or tryptophan, so this is likely a read error. It is unclear where the CDR3 begins or ends on the DNA, so no DNA is shown, and the CDR3 is as TCRdb lists it. The chain carries TRBV7-9 and TRBJ1-1; the table's D call, TRBD1, has no DNA check behind it. The length of the CDR3 is 14 amino acids, counting both ends. CDR1 and CDR2 (germline): SEHNR, FQNEAQ (reference sequence). The CDR3 region is CASILDQGSAPTFL.

This clonotype has just a few counts. CDR3 sequence: CASTSWGLAGTSYNEQFF. CDR3 sequence (DNA): TGTGCCAGCACCTCCTGGGGGCTAGCGGGGACCTCCTACAATGAGCAGTTCTTC. The J gene is TRBJ2-1, the V gene TRBV28; 9 bases align to TRBD2. V shed 7 bases, J shed 0 bases, and the junction held 13 bases outside the gene matches. The CDR3 is 18 amino acids. In germline, CDR1 is MDHEN, CDR2 SYDVKM.

This clonotype was found a few times. This chain joins TRBV19 and TRBJ1-3, with no clear D. CDR3 size: 15 residues. Deletions cut 3 bases from V and 0 bases from J, with 9 bases between. Germline V CDR1 and CDR2: LNHDA, SQIVND (reference sequence). CDR3 bases: TGTGCCAGTAGTATCGACGGAAACTCTGGAAACACCATATATTTT. This encodes CASSIDGNSGNTIYF.

This clonotype turned up a few times. The rearrangement uses TRBV10-3 and TRBJ2-7; D gene unclear. Germline CDR1 and CDR2: ENHRY and SYGVKD. V was trimmed by 0 bases and J by 6 bases, leaving 9 bases between them. The CDR3 contains 13 residues. The CDR3 coding sequence is TGTGCCATCAGTGAGTCTAGGGCGTCCGAGCAGTACTTC. Its translation: CAISESRASEQYF.

The rearrangement links TRBV20-1 to TRBJ2-5, with 10 bases lining up with TRBD2. The J call may be in error: the DNA end matches TRBJ2-7 better. The CDR3 is made up of 14 amino acids. Germline V gene lookup returns CDR1 DFQATT and CDR2 SNEGSKA (reference sequence). For the CDR3, the DNA is TGCAGTGCTAGTGATCTAGCGGGGGCCTACGAGCAGTACTTC. As protein: CSASDLAGAYEQYF.

Only a few counts were recorded for this clonotype. The chain carries TRBV7-2 and TRBJ1-5; 8 bases are shared with TRBD1. The CDR3 sequence is 15 residues long. Per germline, CDR1 SGHTA and CDR2 FQGNSA. V trimming: 1 base; J trimming: 5 bases; junction bases outside the gene matches: 4. CDR3 sequence reads: CASSLGYRGDQPQHF. CDR3 DNA sequence: TGTGCCAGCAGCTTAGGCTACAGGGGGGATCAGCCCCAGCATTTT.

This clonotype was recorded a few times. V is TRBV5-1 and J is TRBJ1-2; the match to TRBD1 covers 12 bases. Germline V gene sequence: CDR1 SGHRS, CDR2 YFSETQ. The junction had 15 bases not matched to a gene; V was cut back by 4 bases and J by 8 bases. The CDR3 contains 17 residues. CDR3: CASSRRSQGQGAGGYTF. DNA of the CDR3: TGCGCCAGCAGCCGGAGATCCCAGGGACAGGGGGCTGGCGGCTACACCTTC.

The chain carries TRBV3-1 and TRBJ2-5, with a possible D match to TRBD1 (6 bases). Trimming removed 1 base from V and 4 bases from J, with 13 bases in between. This CDR3 contains 15 residues. CDR1 and CDR2 (germline): LGHDT, YNNKEL (reference sequence). The CDR3 DNA sequence: TGTGCCAGCAGCCAAGGGCAACTAGGGGGAGAGACCCAGTACTTC. Translating it yields CASSQGQLGGETQYF.

This clonotype was counted between two and nine times. The chain uses TRBV4-1 and TRBJ1-2, with D uncertain. This CDR3 contains 13 residues. CDR1 and CDR2 from the germline V gene are MGHRA and YSYEKL. Trimming left V 0 bases short and J 5 bases short, with 7 bases between. The CDR3 here is CASSQDLEYGYTF. The CDR3 region has the DNA TGCGCCAGCAGCCAAGATCTGGAGTATGGCTACACCTTC.

This clonotype appeared a few times. The CDR3 sequence is CASSLLGDEQFF. In DNA, the CDR3 is TGTGCCAGCAGCTTACTTGGGGATGAGCAGTTCTTC. The V gene is TRBV7-9, the J gene TRBJ2-1; D not certain. The CDR3 consists of 12 residues. Germline assignment: CDR1 SEHNR and CDR2 FQNEAQ (reference sequence). The V gene lost 2 bases and the J gene lost 8 bases, with 7 bases spanning the gap.

The gene calls are TRBV10-3 and TRBJ2-2; TRBD2 might be the D (6 bases). The CDR3 sequence is 16 residues long. Per germline, CDR1 ENHRY and CDR2 SYGVKD. V was cut by 0 bases and J by 2 bases, with 10 bases left in between. CDR3 in amino acids: CAISESNSGNTGELFF. The DNA for the CDR3 is TGTGCCATCAGTGAGTCGAATAGCGGAAACACCGGGGAGCTGTTTTTT.